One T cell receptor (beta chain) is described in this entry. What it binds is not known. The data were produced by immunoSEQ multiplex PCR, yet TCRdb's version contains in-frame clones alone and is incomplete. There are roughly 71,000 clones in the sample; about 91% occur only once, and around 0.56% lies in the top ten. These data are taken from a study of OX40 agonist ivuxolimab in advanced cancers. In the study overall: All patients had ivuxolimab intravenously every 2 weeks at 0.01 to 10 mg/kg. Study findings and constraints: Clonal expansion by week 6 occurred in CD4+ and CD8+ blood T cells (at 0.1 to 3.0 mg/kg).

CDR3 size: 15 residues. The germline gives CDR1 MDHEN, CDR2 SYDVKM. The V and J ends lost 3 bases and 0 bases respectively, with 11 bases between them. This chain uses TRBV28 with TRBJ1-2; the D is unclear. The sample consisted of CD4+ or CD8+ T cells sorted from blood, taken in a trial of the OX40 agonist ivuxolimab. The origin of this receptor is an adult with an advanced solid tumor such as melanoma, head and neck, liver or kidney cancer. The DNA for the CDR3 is TGTGCCAGCAGTTTCAGCAGCATCCCTAACTATGGCTACACCTTC. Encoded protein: CASSFSSIPNYGYTF.